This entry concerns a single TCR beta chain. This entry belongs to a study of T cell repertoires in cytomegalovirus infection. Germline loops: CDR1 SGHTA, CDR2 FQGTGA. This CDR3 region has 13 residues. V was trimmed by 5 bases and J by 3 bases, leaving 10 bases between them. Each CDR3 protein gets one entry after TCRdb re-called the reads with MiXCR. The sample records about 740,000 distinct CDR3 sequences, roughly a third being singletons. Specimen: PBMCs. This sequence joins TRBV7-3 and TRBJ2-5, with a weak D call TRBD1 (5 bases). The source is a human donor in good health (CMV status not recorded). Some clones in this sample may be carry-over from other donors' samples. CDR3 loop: CASSPGHEETQYF. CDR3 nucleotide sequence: TGTGCCAGCAGCCCCGGACATGAAGAGACCCAGTACTTC.